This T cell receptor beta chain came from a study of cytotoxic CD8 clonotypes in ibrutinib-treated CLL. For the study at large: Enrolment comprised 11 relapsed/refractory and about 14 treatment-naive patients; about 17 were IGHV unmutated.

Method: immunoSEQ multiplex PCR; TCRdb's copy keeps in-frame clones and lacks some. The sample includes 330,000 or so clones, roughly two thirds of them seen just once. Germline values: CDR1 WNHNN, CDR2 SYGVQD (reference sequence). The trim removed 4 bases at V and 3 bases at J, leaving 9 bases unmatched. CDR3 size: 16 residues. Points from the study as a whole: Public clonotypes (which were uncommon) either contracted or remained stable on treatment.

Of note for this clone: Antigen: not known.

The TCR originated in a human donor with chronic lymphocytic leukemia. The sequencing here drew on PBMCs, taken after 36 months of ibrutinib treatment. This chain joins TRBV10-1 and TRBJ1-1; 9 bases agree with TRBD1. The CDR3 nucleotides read TGCGCCAGCAGTGCCATCGGGACAGGGAGAGACACTGAAGCTTTCTTT. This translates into CASSAIGTGRDTEAFF.